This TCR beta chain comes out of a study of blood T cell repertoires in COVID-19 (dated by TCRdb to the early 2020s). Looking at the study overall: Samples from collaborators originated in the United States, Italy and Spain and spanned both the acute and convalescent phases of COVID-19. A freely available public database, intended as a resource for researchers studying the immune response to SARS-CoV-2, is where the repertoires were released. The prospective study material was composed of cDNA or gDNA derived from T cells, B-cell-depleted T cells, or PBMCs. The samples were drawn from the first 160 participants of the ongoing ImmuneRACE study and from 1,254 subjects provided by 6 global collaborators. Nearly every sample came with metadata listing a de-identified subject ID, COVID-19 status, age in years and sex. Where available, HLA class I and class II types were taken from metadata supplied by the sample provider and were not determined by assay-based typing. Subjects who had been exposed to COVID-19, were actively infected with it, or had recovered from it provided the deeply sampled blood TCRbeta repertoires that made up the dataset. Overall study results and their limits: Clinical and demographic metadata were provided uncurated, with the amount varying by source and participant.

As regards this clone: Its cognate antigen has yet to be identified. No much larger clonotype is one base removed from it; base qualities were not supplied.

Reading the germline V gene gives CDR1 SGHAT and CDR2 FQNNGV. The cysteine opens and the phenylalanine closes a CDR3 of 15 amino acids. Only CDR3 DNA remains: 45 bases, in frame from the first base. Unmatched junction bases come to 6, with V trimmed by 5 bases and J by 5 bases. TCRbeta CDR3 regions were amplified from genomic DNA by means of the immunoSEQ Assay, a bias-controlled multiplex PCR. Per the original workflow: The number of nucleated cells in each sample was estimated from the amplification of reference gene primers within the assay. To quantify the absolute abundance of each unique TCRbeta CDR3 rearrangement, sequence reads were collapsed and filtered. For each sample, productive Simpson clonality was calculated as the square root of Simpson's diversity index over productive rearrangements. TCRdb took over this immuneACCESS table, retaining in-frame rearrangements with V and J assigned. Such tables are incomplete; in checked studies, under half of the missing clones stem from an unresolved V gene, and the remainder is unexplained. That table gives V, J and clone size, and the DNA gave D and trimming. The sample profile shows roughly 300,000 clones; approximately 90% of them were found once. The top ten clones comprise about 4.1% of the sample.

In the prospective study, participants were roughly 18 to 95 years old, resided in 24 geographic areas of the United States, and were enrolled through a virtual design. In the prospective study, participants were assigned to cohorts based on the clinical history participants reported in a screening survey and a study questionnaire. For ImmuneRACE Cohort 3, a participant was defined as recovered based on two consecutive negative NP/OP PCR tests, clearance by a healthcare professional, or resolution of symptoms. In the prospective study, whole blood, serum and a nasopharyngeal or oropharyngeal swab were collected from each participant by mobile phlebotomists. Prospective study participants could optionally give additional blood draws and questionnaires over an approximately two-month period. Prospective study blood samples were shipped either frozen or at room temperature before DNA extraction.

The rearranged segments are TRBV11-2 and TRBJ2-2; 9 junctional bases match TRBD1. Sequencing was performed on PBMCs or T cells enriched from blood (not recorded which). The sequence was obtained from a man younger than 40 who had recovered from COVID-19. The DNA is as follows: TGTGCCAGCAGCCTGACAGGGGGTGATACCGGGGAGCTGTTTTTT. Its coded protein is CASSLTGGDTGELFF.